These 24 T cell receptor beta chains came from one sample sequenced in a study of blood T cell repertoires in COVID-19. Profiled with immunoSEQ multiplex PCR; TCRdb holds only in-frame clones, not every one. The sample has about 280,000 clones, approximately 84% seen once. Input material: peripheral blood. The receptors shown here come from a woman in her twenties or thirties who had recovered from COVID-19.

The genes are TRBV5-5 and TRBJ2-3, with D unresolved. The CDR3 length is 16 residues. V lost 0 bases and J lost 2, with 13 bases in between. Germline lookup yields CDR1 SGHKS and CDR2 YYEKEE (reference sequence). CDR3 in DNA: TGTGCCAGCAGCTTGGTTTCGGCCAGGTCCACAGATACGCAGTATTTT. This gives the protein CASSLVSARSTDTQYF.

This chain connects TRBV28 to TRBJ1-1, with a weak D call TRBD1 (5 bases). Germline CDR1 is MDHEN and CDR2 is SYDVKM. CDR3 length: 15 amino acids. The V and J ends lost 2 bases and 3 bases respectively, with 13 bases between them. CDR3 nucleotide sequence: TGTGCCAGCAGTTTAACCCGACGGGGGTACACTGAAGCTTTCTTT. It encodes CASSLTRRGYTEAFF.

The rearrangement joins TRBV6-5 to TRBJ1-4; no clear D gene. CDR1 is MNHEY, CDR2 SVGAGI, per germline. CDR3 size: 12 residues. Trimming removed 6 bases from V and 4 bases from J, with 6 bases in between. The CDR3 loop reads CASRGNNEKLFF. The DNA for the CDR3 is TGTGCCAGCAGGGGCAATAATGAAAAACTGTTTTTT.

The chain's CDR3 is CASSLAGFGLSTEAFF. In DNA, the CDR3 is TGCGCCAGCAGCTTGGCCGGGTTCGGATTAAGCACTGAAGCTTTCTTT. The rearrangement uses TRBV5-1 and TRBJ1-1, with D hard to call. Germline V gene sequence: CDR1 SGHRS, CDR2 YFSETQ. The CDR3 has 16 amino acids. With 0 bases removed from V and 4 bases from J, the gap between germline ends came to 16 bases.

J is TRBJ2-7 and V is TRBV4-2, with D possibly TRBD1 on 6 matching bases. CDR3 length equals 15 residues. V lost 4 bases to trimming and J lost 4 bases, with 17 bases between them. CDR1 is LGHNA, CDR2 YNFKEQ, per germline. In nucleotides, the CDR3 is TGTGCCAGCAGCCCCACCGGGCAGGGGAGTTACGAGCAGTACTTC. It encodes CASSPTGQGSYEQYF.

The chain carries TRBV27 and TRBJ1-6; tentative D call: TRBD1 (5 bases). The CDR3 is made up of 11 amino acids. V was trimmed by 5 bases and J by 19 bases, leaving 15 bases between them. Germline V gene data show CDR1 as MNHEY and CDR2 as SMNVEV (reference sequence). Here the CDR3 reads CASSPGTKVHF. The CDR3 nucleotides are TGTGCCAGCAGTCCCGGGACTAAGGTACACTTT.

The chain uses TRBV7-8 and TRBJ2-7; TRBD2 agrees at 10 bases. V lost 7 bases and J lost 13; bases outside the gene matches: 16. The CDR3 contains 14 residues. Germline loops: CDR1 SGHVS, CDR2 FQNEAQ. CDR3 protein: CASTEALAGDWKYF. In DNA, the CDR3 is TGTGCCAGCACCGAGGCCCTAGCGGGAGATTGGAAATACTTC.

The chain uses TRBV19 and TRBJ2-1; the match to TRBD2 covers 8 bases. This CDR3 has 16 amino acids. CDR1 is LNHDA and CDR2 is SQIVND in the germline V gene (reference sequence). The V and J ends lost 1 base and 7 bases, in that order; junction bases with no gene match: 9. The CDR3 DNA is TGTGCCAGTAGTATAGGTGGAGCGGGAGTGGATAATGAGCAGTTCTTC. The encoded protein is CASSIGGAGVDNEQFF.

This sequence joins TRBV6-1 and TRBJ1-3; perhaps TRBD1 as D (5 bases). CDR1 is MNHNS, CDR2 SASEGT, per germline. This CDR3 region has 15 residues. Trimming removed 2 bases at V and 2 bases at J, with 10 bases between. The CDR3 reads CASSERGTPGNTIYF. CDR3 nucleotide sequence: TGTGCCAGCAGTGAACGGGGGACCCCTGGAAACACCATATATTTT.

This clone was counted between two and nine times. The chain couples TRBV28 to TRBJ1-5; 7 bases are shared with TRBD1. The V segment lost 3 bases and the J segment 2 bases; nucleotides outside the gene matches: 4. Germline CDR1 is MDHEN and CDR2 is SYDVKM. There are 15 residues in the CDR3. The CDR3 coding sequence is TGTGCCAGCAGTTTTGCAGGGGGAGGCAATCAGCCCCAGCATTTT. Its protein is CASSFAGGGNQPQHF. Drawing the rest from reference TRBV28 and TRBJ1-5, the complete variable domain is DVKVTQSSRYLVKRTGEKVFLECVQDMDHENMFWYRQDPGLGLRLIYFSYDVKMKEKGDIPEGYSVSREKKERFSLILESASTNQTSMYLCASSFAGGGNQPQHFGDGTRLSIL.

In its sample, this clone was seen once. This chain joins TRBV27 and TRBJ2-6; TRBD1 matches 9 bases. Germline V CDR1 and CDR2: MNHEY, SMNVEV (reference sequence). The CDR3 is 19 amino acids. With V trimmed by 1 base and J by 1 base, 8 bases remained unmatched. CDR3 nucleotide sequence: TGTGCCAGCAGTTTATGGGGGGGACAGGGACTTTCTGGGGCCAACGTCCTGACTTTC. This translates into CASSLWGGQGLSGANVLTF.

V gene TRBV7-9 combines with J gene TRBJ2-5; 9 bases fit TRBD1. The CDR3 spans 14 residues. Germline V CDR1 and CDR2: SEHNR, FQNEAQ (reference sequence). The V and J ends lost 5 bases and 5 bases, in that order; junction bases with no gene match: 6. The CDR3 DNA reads TGTGCCAGCAGCCCTACAGGGGGCGCGGAGACCCAGTACTTC. As protein: CASSPTGGAETQYF.

The chain carries TRBV27 and TRBJ1-1; 9 bases match TRBD1. Germline V gene sequence: CDR1 MNHEY, CDR2 SMNVEV (reference sequence). The CDR3 covers 17 residues. Germline trimming cut 4 bases from V and 1 base from J; bases unmatched to any gene: 10. CDR3 DNA: TGTGCCAGCAGTTGGGACAGGGCTTCATTTCCGAACACTGAAGCTTTCTTT. Its protein is CASSWDRASFPNTEAFF.

This clone was detected only a few times. The chain is built from TRBV29-1 and TRBJ2-5, with TRBD2 matching 7 bases. The germline CDR1 and CDR2 sequences are SQVTM and ANQGSEA. V dropped 3 bases and J dropped 4; count of bases not matched to a gene: 8. This CDR3 is built from 14 residues. As DNA, the CDR3 is TGCAGCGTTGATTCCCCGGGAGGTTCAGAGACCCAGTACTTC. Amino acid sequence: CSVDSPGGSETQYF.

The chain recombines TRBV7-9 with TRBJ1-2; 8 bases align to TRBD1. CDR1 is SEHNR, CDR2 FQNEAQ, per germline (reference sequence). The CDR3 extends over 13 amino acids. Trimming removed 5 bases from V and 8 bases from J; junction bases left unmatched: 7. For the CDR3, the DNA is TGTGCCAGCAGCGCCAAGACAGGGGTCGGCTACACCTTC. Translation gives CASSAKTGVGYTF.

The chain joins TRBV13 to TRBJ2-7, with D maybe TRBD2 (5 bases). The germline V and J ends were trimmed by 5 bases and 1 base, with 21 bases remaining between them. Germline values: CDR1 PRHDT, CDR2 FYEKMQ (reference sequence). This CDR3 is 17 amino acids long. CDR3 bases: TGTGCCAGCAGCACTAGTTTCCCCGGCAGTCCTTCCTACGAGCAGTACTTC. It translates to CASSTSFPGSPSYEQYF.

V gene TRBV7-2 combines with J gene TRBJ1-1, with 10 bases aligning to TRBD1. CDR1 and CDR2 from the germline V gene are SGHTA and FQGNSA. Trimming cost V 3 bases and J 5 bases; bases outside gene matches: 9. The CDR3 is made up of 16 amino acids. CDR3 sequence reads: CASSFRQGARNTEAFF. In DNA, the CDR3 is TGTGCCAGCAGCTTCCGACAGGGGGCGCGAAATACTGAAGCTTTCTTT.

The V gene is TRBV28, the J gene TRBJ2-1; 9 positions match TRBD2. This CDR3 comprises 14 residues. Germline CDR1 is MDHEN and CDR2 is SYDVKM. J gave up 12 bases and V 1 base, and 7 bases lay outside the gene matches. CDR3 protein: CASSLLAGVVGQFF. CDR3 nucleotide sequence: TGTGCCAGCAGTTTATTAGCGGGGGTAGTCGGGCAGTTCTTC.

The chain carries TRBV14 and TRBJ2-2; 9 nucleotides align to TRBD1. The germline V gene has CDR1 SGHDN and CDR2 FVKESK. This CDR3 contains 17 residues. Trimming cost V 3 bases and J 7 bases; bases outside gene matches: 12. As DNA, the CDR3 is TGTGCCAGCAGCCAGTTCCCGGGACAGGGATCAGACGGGGAGCTGTTTTTT. Its translation: CASSQFPGQGSDGELFF.

This clone turned up a few times. V is TRBV7-9 and J is TRBJ1-1; D is unclear. Trimming cost V 1 base and J 1 base, with 10 bases left between them. CDR1 is SEHNR and CDR2 is FQNEAQ in the germline V gene (reference sequence). The CDR3 runs to 15 residues. The CDR3 reads CASSLEWASNTEAFF. The CDR3 DNA follows: TGTGCCAGCAGCTTAGAGTGGGCCTCGAACACTGAAGCTTTCTTT. Supplemented by reference TRBV7-9 and TRBJ1-1, the full variable domain reads DTGVSQNPRHKITKRGQNVTFRCDPISEHNRLYWYRQTLGQGPEFLTYFQNEAQLEKSRLLSDRFSAERPKGSFSTLEIQRTEQGDSAMYLCASSLEWASNTEAFFGQGTRLTVV.

The chain links TRBV4-1 to TRBJ2-2; TRBD2 is a possible D gene (6 bases). The CDR3 is made up of 12 amino acids. Trimming removed 8 bases from V and 4 bases from J, with 8 bases in between. Germline assignment: CDR1 MGHRA and CDR2 YSYEKL. The CDR3 is CASLGGTGELFF. As DNA, the CDR3 is TGCGCCAGCCTCGGGGGCACCGGGGAGCTGTTTTTT.

The CDR3, as DNA: TGCGCCAGCAGCCAAGTCCTCCCTGGGACAGGGTACGCGCAGCCCCAGCATTTT. Its protein product is CASSQVLPGTGYAQPQHF. The genes are TRBV4-3 and TRBJ1-5, with 9 bases fitting TRBD1. Germline CDR1 and CDR2: LGHNA and YSLEER. This CDR3 has 18 residues. The V segment lost 1 base and the J segment 7 bases; nucleotides outside the gene matches: 14.

This clone was recorded a few times. This chain connects TRBV7-9 to TRBJ1-3; possibly TRBD1 for D (5 bases). The germline CDR1 and CDR2 sequences are SEHNR and FQNEAQ (reference sequence). The germline V and J ends were trimmed by 8 bases and 11 bases, with 13 bases remaining between them. CDR3 size: 11 residues. The CDR3 loop is CASQVRGPIYF. Here the CDR3 DNA reads TGTGCCAGCCAAGTTAGGGGCCCCATATATTTT. The entire variable domain, with the rest obtained from reference TRBV7-9 and TRBJ1-3, is as follows: DTGVSQNPRHKITKRGQNVTFRCDPISEHNRLYWYRQTLGQGPEFLTYFQNEAQLEKSRLLSDRFSAERPKGSFSTLEIQRTEQGDSAMYLCASQVRGPIYFGEGSWLTVV.

A remark on this clone: At one boundary the junction diverges from the germline segment, which might be a read error. V usage is TRBV7-9 and J usage is TRBJ1-2, with D unclear. This CDR3 comprises 13 residues. Germline V gene data show CDR1 as SEHNR and CDR2 as FQNEAQ (reference sequence). This CDR3 is CASTLNGLYGYTF. The CDR3 bases are TGTGCCAGCACCTTAAATGGCCTCTATGGCTACACCTTC.